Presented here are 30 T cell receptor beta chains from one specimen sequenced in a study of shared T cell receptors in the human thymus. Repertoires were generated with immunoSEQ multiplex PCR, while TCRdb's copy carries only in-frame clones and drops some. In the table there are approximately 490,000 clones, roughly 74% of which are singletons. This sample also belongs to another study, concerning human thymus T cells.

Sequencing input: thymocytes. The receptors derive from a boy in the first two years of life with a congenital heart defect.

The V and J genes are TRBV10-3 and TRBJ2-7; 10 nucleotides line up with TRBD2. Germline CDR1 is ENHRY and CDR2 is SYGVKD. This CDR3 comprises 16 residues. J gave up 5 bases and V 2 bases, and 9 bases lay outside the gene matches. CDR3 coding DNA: TGTGCCATCAGTGAGCCGCGCGAGCGGGAGGGCGACGAGCAGTACTTC. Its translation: CAISEPREREGDEQYF.

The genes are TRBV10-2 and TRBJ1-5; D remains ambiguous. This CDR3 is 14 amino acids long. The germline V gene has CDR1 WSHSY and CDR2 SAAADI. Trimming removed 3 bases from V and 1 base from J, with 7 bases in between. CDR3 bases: TGCGCCAGCAGTGATGCCGGGAGCAATCAGCCCCAGCATTTT. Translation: CASSDAGSNQPQHF.

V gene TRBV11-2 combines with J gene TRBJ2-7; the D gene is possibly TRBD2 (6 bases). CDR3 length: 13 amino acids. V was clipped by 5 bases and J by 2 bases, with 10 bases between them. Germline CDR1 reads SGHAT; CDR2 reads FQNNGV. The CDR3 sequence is CASSLSGPYEQYF. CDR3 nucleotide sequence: TGTGCCAGCAGCCTTAGCGGTCCCTACGAGCAGTACTTC.

CDR3: CASSPGLYNEQFF. The CDR3 nucleotides read TGCGCCAGCAGCCCGGGACTTTACAATGAGCAGTTCTTC. The chain uses TRBV4-1 and TRBJ2-1, with D possibly matching TRBD2 (6 bases). This CDR3 is built from 13 residues. Per the germline V gene, CDR1 is MGHRA and CDR2 is YSYEKL. Trimming removed 4 bases from V and 4 bases from J, with 8 bases in between.

In DNA, the CDR3 is TGTGCCAGCAGTTCAGTCGAACCCACAGATACGCAGTATTTT. Amino acid sequence: CASSSVEPTDTQYF. The chain has TRBV27 and TRBJ2-3; D not resolved. The germline V and J ends were trimmed by 4 bases and 2 bases, with 10 bases remaining between them. Per the germline V gene, CDR1 is MNHEY and CDR2 is SMNVEV (reference sequence). The length of the CDR3 is 14 residues.

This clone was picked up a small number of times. Here the CDR3 DNA reads TGTGCCAGCACCCCGGGGGGGGGCCGGGGAGAAAAACTGTTTTTT. Translating it yields CASTPGGGRGEKLFF. The chain recombines TRBV2 with TRBJ1-4; D might be TRBD1 (6 bases). Germline assignment: CDR1 SNHLY and CDR2 FYNNEI. This CDR3 has 15 residues. V gave up 7 bases and J gave up 8 bases, with 20 bases separating them.

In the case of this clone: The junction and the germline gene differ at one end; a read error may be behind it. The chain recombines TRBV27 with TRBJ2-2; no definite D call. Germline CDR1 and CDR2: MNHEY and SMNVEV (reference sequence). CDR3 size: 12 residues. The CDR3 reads CASTLGAGELFF. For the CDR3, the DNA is TGTGCCAGCACTTTAGGAGCCGGGGAGCTGTTTTTT.

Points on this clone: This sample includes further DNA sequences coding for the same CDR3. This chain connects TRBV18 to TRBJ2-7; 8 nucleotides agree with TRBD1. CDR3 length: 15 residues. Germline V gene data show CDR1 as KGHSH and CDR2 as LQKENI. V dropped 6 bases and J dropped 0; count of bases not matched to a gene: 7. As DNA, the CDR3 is TGTGCCAGCTCCCCTAGGACAGGGAGCTCCTACGAGCAGTACTTC. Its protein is CASSPRTGSSYEQYF.

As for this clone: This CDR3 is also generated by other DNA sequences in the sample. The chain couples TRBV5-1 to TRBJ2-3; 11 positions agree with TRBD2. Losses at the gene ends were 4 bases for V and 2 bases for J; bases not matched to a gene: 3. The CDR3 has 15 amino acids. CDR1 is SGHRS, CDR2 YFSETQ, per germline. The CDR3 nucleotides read TGCGCCAGCAGCCTGGGACTAGCGGACACAGATACGCAGTATTTT. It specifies CASSLGLADTDTQYF.

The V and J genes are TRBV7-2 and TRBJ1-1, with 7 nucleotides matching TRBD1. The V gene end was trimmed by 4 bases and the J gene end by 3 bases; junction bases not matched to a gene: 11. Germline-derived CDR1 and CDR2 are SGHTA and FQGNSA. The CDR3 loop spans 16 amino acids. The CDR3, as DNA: TGTGCCAGCAGCTCCGAGAGACAGGGAAGGGACACTGAAGCTTTCTTT. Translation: CASSSERQGRDTEAFF.

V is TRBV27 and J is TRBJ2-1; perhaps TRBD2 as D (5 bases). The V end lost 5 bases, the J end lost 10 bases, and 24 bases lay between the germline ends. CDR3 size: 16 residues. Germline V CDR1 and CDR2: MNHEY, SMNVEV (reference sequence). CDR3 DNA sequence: TGTGCCAGCAGTCCCTCGGTCGGTAGAGGGCTTACGGAGCAGTTCTTC. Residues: CASSPSVGRGLTEQFF.

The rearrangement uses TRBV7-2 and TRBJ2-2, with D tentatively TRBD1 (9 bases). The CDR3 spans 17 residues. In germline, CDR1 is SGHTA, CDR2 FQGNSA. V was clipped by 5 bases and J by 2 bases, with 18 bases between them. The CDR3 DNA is TGTGCCAGCAGCCCGGGAGGGGGACAGGGAAACACCGGGGAGCTGTTTTTT. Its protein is CASSPGGGQGNTGELFF.

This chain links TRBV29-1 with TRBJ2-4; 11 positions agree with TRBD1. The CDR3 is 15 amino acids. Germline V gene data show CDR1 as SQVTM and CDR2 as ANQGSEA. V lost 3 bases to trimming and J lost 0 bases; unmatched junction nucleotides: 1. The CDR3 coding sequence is TGCAGCGTTGACGGACAGGGGGCAGCCAAAAACATTCAGTACTTC. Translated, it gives CSVDGQGAAKNIQYF.

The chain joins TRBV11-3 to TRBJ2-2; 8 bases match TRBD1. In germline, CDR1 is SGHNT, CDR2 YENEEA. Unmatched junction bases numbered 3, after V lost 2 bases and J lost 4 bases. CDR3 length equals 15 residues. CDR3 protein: CASSLPDRGTGELFF. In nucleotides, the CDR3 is TGTGCCAGCAGCTTACCCGACAGGGGCACCGGGGAGCTGTTTTTT.

CDR3 sequence: CSVGVLGTSDCPTDTQYF. For the CDR3, the DNA is TGCAGCGTTGGGGTTCTCGGGACTAGCGATTGTCCCACAGATACGCAGTATTTT. The rearrangement uses TRBV29-1 and TRBJ2-3; 10 bases map to TRBD2. This CDR3 is built from 18 residues. Germline lookup yields CDR1 SQVTM and CDR2 ANQGSEA. With V trimmed by 4 bases and J by 2 bases, 15 bases remained unmatched.

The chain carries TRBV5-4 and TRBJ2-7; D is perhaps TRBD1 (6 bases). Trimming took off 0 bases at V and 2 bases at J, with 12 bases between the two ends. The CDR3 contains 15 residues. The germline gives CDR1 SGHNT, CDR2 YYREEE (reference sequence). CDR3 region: CASSLAVGDTYEQYF. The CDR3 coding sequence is TGTGCCAGCAGCTTGGCGGTAGGGGACACCTACGAGCAGTACTTC.

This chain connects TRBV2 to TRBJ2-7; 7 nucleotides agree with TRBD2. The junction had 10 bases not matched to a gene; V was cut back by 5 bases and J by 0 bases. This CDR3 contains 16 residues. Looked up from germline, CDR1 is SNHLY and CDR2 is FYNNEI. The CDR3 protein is CASSPLLAESSYEQYF. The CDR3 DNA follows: TGTGCCAGCAGTCCCCTCCTAGCGGAGAGCTCCTACGAGCAGTACTTC.

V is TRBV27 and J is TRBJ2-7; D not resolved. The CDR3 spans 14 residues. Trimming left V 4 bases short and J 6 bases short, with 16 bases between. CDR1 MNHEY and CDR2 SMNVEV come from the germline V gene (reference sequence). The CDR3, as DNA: TGTGCCAGCAGTTACCGATCGGGTCGGAGCGAGCAGTACTTC. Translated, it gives CASSYRSGRSEQYF.

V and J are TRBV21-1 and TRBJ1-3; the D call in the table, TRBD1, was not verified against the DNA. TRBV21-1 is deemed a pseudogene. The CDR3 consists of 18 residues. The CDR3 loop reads CASSPRWGEVFSGNTIYF. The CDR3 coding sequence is TGTGCCAGCAGCCCAAGGTGGGGCGAAGTCTTCTCTGGAAACACCATATATTTT.

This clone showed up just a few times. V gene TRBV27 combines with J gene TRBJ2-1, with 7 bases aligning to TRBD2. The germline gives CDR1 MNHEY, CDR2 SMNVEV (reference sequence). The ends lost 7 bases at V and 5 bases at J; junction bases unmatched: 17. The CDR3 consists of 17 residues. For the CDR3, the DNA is TGTGCCAGCACCCTGAGGCCCGGGACTAAAGGGCACAATGAGCAGTTCTTC. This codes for CASTLRPGTKGHNEQFF.

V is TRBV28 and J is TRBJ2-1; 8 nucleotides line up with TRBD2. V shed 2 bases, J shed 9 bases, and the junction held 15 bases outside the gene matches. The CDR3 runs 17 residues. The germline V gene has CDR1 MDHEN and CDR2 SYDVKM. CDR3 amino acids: CASSLLGVSGRLSEQFF. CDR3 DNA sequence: TGTGCCAGCAGTTTACTGGGTGTGAGCGGGAGATTGTCTGAGCAGTTCTTC.

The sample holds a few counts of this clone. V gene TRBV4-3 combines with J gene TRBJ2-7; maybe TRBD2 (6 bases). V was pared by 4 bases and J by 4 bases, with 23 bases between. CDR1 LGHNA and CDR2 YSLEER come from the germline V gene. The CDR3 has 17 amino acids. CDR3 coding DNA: TGCGCCAGCAGCCTGCAGATGGCTACTAGCAGCAGATACGAGCAGTACTTC. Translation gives CASSLQMATSSRYEQYF.

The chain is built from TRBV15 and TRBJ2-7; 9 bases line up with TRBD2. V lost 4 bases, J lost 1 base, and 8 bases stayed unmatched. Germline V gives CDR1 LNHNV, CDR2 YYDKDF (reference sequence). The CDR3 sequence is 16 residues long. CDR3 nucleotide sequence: TGTGCCACCAGCATATCTAGCGGGAAGTCATCCTACGAGCAGTACTTC. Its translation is CATSISSGKSSYEQYF.

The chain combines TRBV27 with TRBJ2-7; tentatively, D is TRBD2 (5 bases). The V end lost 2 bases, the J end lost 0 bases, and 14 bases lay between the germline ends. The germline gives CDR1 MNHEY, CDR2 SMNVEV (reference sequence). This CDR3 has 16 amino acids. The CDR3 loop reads CASSLKGRESSYEQYF. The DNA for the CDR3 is TGTGCCAGCAGTTTAAAGGGTCGGGAATCCTCCTACGAGCAGTACTTC.

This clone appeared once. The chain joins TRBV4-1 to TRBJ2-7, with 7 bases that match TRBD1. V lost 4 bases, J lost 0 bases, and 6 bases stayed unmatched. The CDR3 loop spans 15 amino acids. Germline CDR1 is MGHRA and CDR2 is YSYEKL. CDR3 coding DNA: TGCGCCAGCAGCCGGGGACAGCGAGTCTCCTACGAGCAGTACTTC. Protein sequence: CASSRGQRVSYEQYF.

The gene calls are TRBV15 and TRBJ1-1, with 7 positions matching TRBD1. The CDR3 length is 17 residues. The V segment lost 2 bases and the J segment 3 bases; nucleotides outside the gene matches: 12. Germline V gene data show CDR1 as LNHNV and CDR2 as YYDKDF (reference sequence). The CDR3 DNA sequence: TGTGCCACCAGCAGACACCCCGGGACAGCGCGGGACACTGAAGCTTTCTTT. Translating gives CATSRHPGTARDTEAFF. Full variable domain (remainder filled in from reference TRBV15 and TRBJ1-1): DAMVIQNPRYQVTQFGKPVTLSCSQTLNHNVMYWYQQKSSQAPKLLFHYYDKDFNNEADTPDNFQSRRPNTSFCFLDIRSPGLGDTAMYLCATSRHPGTARDTEAFFGQGTRLTVV.

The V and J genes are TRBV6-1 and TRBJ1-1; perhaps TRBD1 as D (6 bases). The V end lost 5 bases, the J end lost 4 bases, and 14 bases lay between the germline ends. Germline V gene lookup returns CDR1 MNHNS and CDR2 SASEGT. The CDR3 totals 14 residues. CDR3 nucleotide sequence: TGTGCCAGCAGTATGTACAGGGAGGGCACTGAAGCTTTCTTT. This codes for CASSMYREGTEAFF.

This chain's CDR3 is CASSPSQKNTEAFF. CDR3 DNA sequence: TGTGCCAGCTCACCTAGCCAGAAGAACACTGAAGCTTTCTTT. The chain recombines TRBV18 with TRBJ1-1, with unresolved D. The CDR3 extends over 14 amino acids. Germline V gene sequence: CDR1 KGHSH, CDR2 LQKENI. Trimming took off 3 bases at V and 1 base at J, with 9 bases between the two ends.

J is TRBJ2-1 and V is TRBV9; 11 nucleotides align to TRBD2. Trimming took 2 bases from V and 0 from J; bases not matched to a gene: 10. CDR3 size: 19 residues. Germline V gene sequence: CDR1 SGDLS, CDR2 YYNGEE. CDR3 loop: CASSVGGTSGSSSYNEQFF. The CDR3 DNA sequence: TGTGCCAGCAGCGTCGGGGGGACTAGCGGTTCGAGCTCCTACAATGAGCAGTTCTTC.

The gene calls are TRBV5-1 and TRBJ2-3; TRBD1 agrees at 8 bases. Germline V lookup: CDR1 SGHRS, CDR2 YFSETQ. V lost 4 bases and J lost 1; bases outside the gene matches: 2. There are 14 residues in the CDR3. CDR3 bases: TGCGCCAGCAGCACGGGACAGGGCACAGATACGCAGTATTTT. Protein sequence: CASSTGQGTDTQYF.